Here is one T cell receptor (beta chain) with its context. Generated by immunoSEQ multiplex PCR, the TCRdb table keeps only in-frame clones and is missing some. The profile shows 1.6 million or so clones, around 98.5% of them singletons. This sample was included in a study of shared clonotypes between healthy human individuals. The CDR3 spans 16 residues. V shed 1 base, J shed 2 bases, and the junction held 3 bases outside the gene matches. Germline V gene sequence: CDR1 SGHNT, CDR2 YYREEE (reference sequence). Input material: naive CD4+ T cells sorted from blood. Subset specified: CD45RA+ positively selected. The genes are TRBV5-4 and TRBJ2-6; 7 nucleotides match TRBD1. The receptor comes from a young man in good health. DNA for the CDR3: TGTGCCAGCAGCTTGCCTCAGGGGGCTGGGGCCAACGTCCTGACTTTC. Translating gives CASSLPQGAGANVLTF. The full variable domain, its missing parts supplied by reference TRBV5-4 and TRBJ2-6, is ETGVTQSPTHLIKTRGQQVTLRCSSQSGHNTVSWYQQALGQGPQFIFQYYREEENGRGNFPPRFSGLQFPNYSSELNVNALELDDSALYLCASSLPQGAGANVLTFGAGSRLTVL.